A selection of T cell receptor beta chains follows, all from one sample in a study of blood T cell repertoires in COVID-19. TCRdb's table, derived via immunoSEQ multiplex PCR, lists solely in-frame clones and lacks some. The sample gives 150,000 to 200,000 clones, 82% of which show up once; 8% to 9.5% is in the top ten. The source material was peripheral blood. These receptors originate from a woman between 65 and 79 years old with acute or convalescent COVID-19. Each CDR3 is given with its conserved first and last residue. The D gene is left open where the match is weak. Expanded clones are given a class, and other clones once, few, many or no size at all.

v_call,d_call,clone_size,j_call,cdr3_nt,cdr3_aa
TRBV7-2,-,-,TRBJ2-1,TGTGCCAGCAGCTTCCAGGGACACCCATCCTACAATGAGCAGTTCTTC,CASSFQGHPSYNEQFF
TRBV9,TRBD2,-,TRBJ2-7,TGTGCCAGCAGCGTAGCTCCTAGCGGGGGGAGCGAGCAGTACTTC,CASSVAPSGGSEQYF
TRBV30,-,-,TRBJ2-1,TGTGCCTGGATGGTAGCGGCTTACAATGAGCAGTTCTTC,CAWMVAAYNEQFF
TRBV5-5,-,-,TRBJ2-1,TGTGCCACAGGCCGGTCCGGCGACAATGAGCAGTTCTTC,CATGRSGDNEQFF
TRBV7-2,TRBD2,-,TRBJ2-7,TGTGCCAGCAGCTTAGATACCGCTAGCGGGTACGAGCAGTACTTC,CASSLDTASGYEQYF
TRBV5-4,TRBD2,-,TRBJ2-7,TGTGCCAGCAGCTTCTCTAGCGGGGGGTCCTACGAGCAGTACTTC,CASSFSSGGSYEQYF
TRBV28,-,-,TRBJ1-2,TGTGCCAGCAGTTTATTATTCGACTATGGCTACACCTTC,CASSLLFDYGYTF
TRBV7-2,-,once,TRBJ2-1,TGTGCCAGCAGCTTAGGGGGGGAAGGTTACAATGAGCAGTTCTTC,CASSLGGEGYNEQFF
TRBV18,-,-,TRBJ1-1,TGTGCCAGCTCACCACCGCGAGAGTGGAACACTGAAGCTTTCTTT,CASSPPREWNTEAFF
TRBV6-5,TRBD1,-,TRBJ1-2,TGTGCCAGCAGTTACCGAGGGACAGGGACCAACTATGGCTACACCTTC,CASSYRGTGTNYGYTF
TRBV19,TRBD2,-,TRBJ2-5,TGTGCCAGTAGTGGACTAGCGGGGGGACCGGTGGAGACCCAGTACTTC,CASSGLAGGPVETQYF
TRBV7-2,TRBD1,-,TRBJ1-6,TGTGCCAGCAGCCTGGGACAGCATAATTCACCCCTCCACTTT,CASSLGQHNSPLHF
TRBV6-5,-,-,TRBJ1-2,TGTGCCAGCAGTTACTCCGGGGTCGGGAAAGGCTACACCTTC,CASSYSGVGKGYTF
TRBV4-3,-,once,TRBJ2-3,TGCGCCAGCAGCGACGGGATTTGGGATACGCAGTATTTT,CASSDGIWDTQYF
TRBV28,TRBD1,-,TRBJ1-5,TGTGCCAGCAGTTTACAGGGGGCCGGCAATCAGCCCCAGCATTTT,CASSLQGAGNQPQHF
TRBV4-3,TRBD2,few,TRBJ2-1,TGCGCCAGCAGCCAAGGGACGGGACTAGCGGGATTGGCGAAGCAGTTCTTC,CASSQGTGLAGLAKQFF
TRBV5-5,-,-,TRBJ2-7,TGTGCCAGCAGCTTGTTATACGGTTCCTACGAGCAGTACTTC,CASSLLYGSYEQYF
TRBV7-2,-,-,TRBJ1-5,TGTGCCAGCAGCTTACAACCACAGGTTAGCAATCAGCCCCAGCATTTT,CASSLQPQVSNQPQHF
TRBV5-8,TRBD1,few,TRBJ1-1,TGTGCCAGCAGCCGGGACAGACACACTGAAGCTTTCTTT,CASSRDRHTEAFF
TRBV6-1,TRBD2,-,TRBJ2-4,TGTGCCAGCAGTGAAACACGGGGCCTAGCGGGACCGAAAAACATTCAGTACTTC,CASSETRGLAGPKNIQYF
TRBV7-8,-,-,TRBJ2-7,TGTGCCAGCAGCCTAGACAGGTTGCAGGACAGTCACTACGAGCAGTACTTC,CASSLDRLQDSHYEQYF
TRBV7-2,TRBD2,-,TRBJ2-3,TGTGCCAGCAGCCCGCGGGGGGGCGAACTAGCTACGCAGTATTTT,CASSPRGGELATQYF
TRBV19,-,-,TRBJ1-5,TGTGCCAGTAGTATAGTCGATCAGCCCCAGCATTTT,CASSIVDQPQHF
TRBV7-8,-,-,TRBJ1-4,TGTGCCAGCAGCTGGGGACAAGCTAATGAAAAACTGTTTTTT,CASSWGQANEKLFF
TRBV12-3/TRBV12-4,TRBD2,-,TRBJ2-5,TGTGCCAGCAGTCGGGGACTAGCGGGACCGAGAGACTTC,CASSRGLAGPRDF
TRBV20-1,-,-,TRBJ1-5,TGCAGTGCTAGTGGCACAAACAATCAGCCCCAGCATTTT,CSASGTNNQPQHF
TRBV5-5,-,once,TRBJ2-2,TGTGCCAGCAGCCTCGACGGAGTCAGACTCACCGGGGAGCTGTTTTTT,CASSLDGVRLTGELFF
TRBV5-6,TRBD1,-,TRBJ1-1,TGTGCCAGCAGCGAGACAGGGGGACCCGCCGCTGAAGCTTTCTTT,CASSETGGPAAEAFF
TRBV6-2/TRBV6-3,-,once,TRBJ1-3,TGTGCCAGCAGCCCACACAGGCCTCTATCTGGAAACACCATATATTTT,CASSPHRPLSGNTIYF
TRBV5-4,-,once,TRBJ2-1,TGTGCCAGCAGCGGAAGGGGAGGCTCCTACAATGAGCAGTTCTTC,CASSGRGGSYNEQFF
TRBV2,TRBD2,-,TRBJ2-5,TGTGCCAGCAGTGAACCCCCCAGCGGGGGCGGGGAGACCCAGTACTTC,CASSEPPSGGGETQYF
TRBV19,TRBD1,-,TRBJ1-5,TGTGCCAGTAGGGTCGACAGGGCTCTCAATCAGCCCCAGCATTTT,CASRVDRALNQPQHF
TRBV5-1,-,-,TRBJ1-3,TGCGCCAGCAGCCCGGCGCCCTTCGAGGACACCATATATTTT,CASSPAPFEDTIYF
TRBV28,TRBD1,-,TRBJ1-2,TGTGCCAGCAGTTTACCCGGGACAGGGCAGGGTGGCTACACCTTC,CASSLPGTGQGGYTF
TRBV6-1,TRBD1,-,TRBJ1-5,TGTGCCAGCAGTGCCCAGGGGACAGCCAACTATCAGCCCCAGCATTTT,CASSAQGTANYQPQHF
TRBV29-1,TRBD1,few,TRBJ1-2,TGCAGCGTACGCGCCACTCCGGGACAGGGAAACTATGGCTACACCTTC,CSVRATPGQGNYGYTF
TRBV28,TRBD2,-,TRBJ2-5,TGTGCCAGCAGTTTGGAACTAGCGGGGCTCCAAGAGACCCAGTACTTC,CASSLELAGLQETQYF
TRBV9,-,-,TRBJ1-5,TGTGCCAGCAGCGTTTCGGGTTTGAATCAGCCCCAGCATTTT,CASSVSGLNQPQHF
TRBV5-4,TRBD2,-,TRBJ2-3,TGTGCCAGCAGCTCGGGGGGGGTGACAGATACGCAGTATTTT,CASSSGGVTDTQYF
TRBV6-1,-,few,TRBJ2-7,TGTGCCAGCAGTGAATTCGGAGGCGAGCAGTACTTC,CASSEFGGEQYF
TRBV6-2/TRBV6-3,-,-,TRBJ1-5,TGTGCCAGCAGTTACTCCCCTCCTAGCAATCAGCCCCAGCATTTT,CASSYSPPSNQPQHF
TRBV6-5,TRBD1,-,TRBJ1-5,TGTGCCAGCAGCCGGGACAGGGGGCAGCCCCAGCATTTT,CASSRDRGQPQHF
TRBV7-8,-,-,TRBJ1-3,TGTGCCAGCAGCTTATACGGGTCCTCTGGAAACACCATATATTTT,CASSLYGSSGNTIYF
TRBV30,-,-,TRBJ2-3,TGTGCCTGGAGCGGGACAGATACGCAGTATTTT,CAWSGTDTQYF
TRBV6-5,TRBD1,-,TRBJ2-3,TGTGCCAGCAGTCGGGACAGGCACACAGATACGCAGTATTTT,CASSRDRHTDTQYF
TRBV30,-,-,TRBJ2-7,TGTGCCTGGTGTGTAGGGGGGGCACCCTACGAGCAGTACTTC,CAWCVGGAPYEQYF
TRBV24-1,-,-,TRBJ2-1,TGTGCCACCAACTTCGAGGGTTGGAATGAGCAGTTCTTC,CATNFEGWNEQFF
TRBV9,TRBD2,-,TRBJ2-1,TGTGCCAGCAGCGTAAACCCCCGGAGCGGGGGGCGCAATGAGCAGTTCTTC,CASSVNPRSGGRNEQFF
TRBV5-1,-,few,TRBJ1-1,TGCGCCAGCAGCTTTGGACATAACACTGAAGCTTTCTTT,CASSFGHNTEAFF
TRBV12-3/TRBV12-4,-,-,TRBJ2-3,TGTGCCAGCAGTACTACAGGGACAGATACGCAGTATTTT,CASSTTGTDTQYF
TRBV6-5,TRBD1,few,TRBJ1-3,TGTGCCAGCAGCTCGGGACAGGCTGCGCGCACCATATATTTT,CASSSGQAARTIYF